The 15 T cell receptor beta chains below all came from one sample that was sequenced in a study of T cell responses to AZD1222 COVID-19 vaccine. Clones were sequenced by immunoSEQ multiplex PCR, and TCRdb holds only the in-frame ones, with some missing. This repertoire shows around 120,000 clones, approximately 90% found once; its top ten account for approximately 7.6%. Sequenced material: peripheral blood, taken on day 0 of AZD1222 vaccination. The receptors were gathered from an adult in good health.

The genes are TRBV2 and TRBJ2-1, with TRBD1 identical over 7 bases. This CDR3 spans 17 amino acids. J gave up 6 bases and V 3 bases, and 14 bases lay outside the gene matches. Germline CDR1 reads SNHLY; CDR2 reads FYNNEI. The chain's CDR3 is CASSDALMGQLTNEQFF. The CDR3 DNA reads TGTGCCAGCAGTGACGCTTTGATGGGACAGTTAACCAATGAGCAGTTCTTC.

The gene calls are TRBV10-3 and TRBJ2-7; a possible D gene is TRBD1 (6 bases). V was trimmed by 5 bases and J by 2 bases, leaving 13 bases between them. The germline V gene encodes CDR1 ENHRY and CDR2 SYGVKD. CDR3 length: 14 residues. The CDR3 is CAISPAGETYEQYF. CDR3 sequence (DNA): TGTGCCATCAGTCCGGCAGGGGAGACCTACGAGCAGTACTTC.

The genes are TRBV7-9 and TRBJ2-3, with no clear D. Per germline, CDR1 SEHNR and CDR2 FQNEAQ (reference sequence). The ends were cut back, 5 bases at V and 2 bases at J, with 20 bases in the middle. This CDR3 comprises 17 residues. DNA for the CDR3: TGTGCCAGCAGCAACTACGGGTTGCAGGACCTCACAGATACGCAGTATTTT. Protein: CASSNYGLQDLTDTQYF.

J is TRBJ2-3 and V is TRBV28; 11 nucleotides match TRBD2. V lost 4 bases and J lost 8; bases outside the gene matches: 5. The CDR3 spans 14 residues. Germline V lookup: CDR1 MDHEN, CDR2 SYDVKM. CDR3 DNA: TGTGCCAGCAGTTCACTAGCGGGGGCGGGTACGCAGTATTTT. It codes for CASSSLAGAGTQYF.

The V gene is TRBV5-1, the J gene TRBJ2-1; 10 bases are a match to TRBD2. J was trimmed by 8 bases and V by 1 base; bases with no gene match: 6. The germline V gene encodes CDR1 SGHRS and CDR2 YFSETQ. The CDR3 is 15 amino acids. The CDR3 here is CASSLTSGGGYEQFF. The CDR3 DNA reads TGCGCCAGCAGCTTGACCAGCGGGGGGGGTTATGAGCAGTTCTTC.

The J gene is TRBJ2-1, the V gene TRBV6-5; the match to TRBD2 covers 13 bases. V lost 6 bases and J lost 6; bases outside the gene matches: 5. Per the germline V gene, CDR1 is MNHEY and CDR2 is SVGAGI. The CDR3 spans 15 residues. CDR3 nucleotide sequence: TGTGCCAGCAGGGTAACTAGCGGGAGGGCCAATGAGCAGTTCTTC. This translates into CASRVTSGRANEQFF.

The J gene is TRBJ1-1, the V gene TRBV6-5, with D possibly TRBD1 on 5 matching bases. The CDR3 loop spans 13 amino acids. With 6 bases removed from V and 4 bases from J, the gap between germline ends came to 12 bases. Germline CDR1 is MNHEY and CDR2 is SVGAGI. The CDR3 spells CASRLWGVTEAFF. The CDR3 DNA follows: TGTGCCAGCAGGCTCTGGGGGGTCACTGAAGCTTTCTTT.

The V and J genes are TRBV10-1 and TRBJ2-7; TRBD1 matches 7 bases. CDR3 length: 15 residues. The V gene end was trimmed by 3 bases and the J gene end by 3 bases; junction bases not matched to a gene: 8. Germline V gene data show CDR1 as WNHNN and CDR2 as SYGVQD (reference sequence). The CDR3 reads CASSDPRDSNYEQYF. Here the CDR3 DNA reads TGCGCCAGCAGTGATCCCCGGGACAGCAACTACGAGCAGTACTTC.

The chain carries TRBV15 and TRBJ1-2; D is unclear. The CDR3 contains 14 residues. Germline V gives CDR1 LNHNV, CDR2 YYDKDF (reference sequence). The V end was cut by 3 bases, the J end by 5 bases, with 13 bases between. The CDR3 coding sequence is TGTGCCACCAGCAGTAGACACCGCTCGTATGGCTACACCTTC. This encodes CATSSRHRSYGYTF.

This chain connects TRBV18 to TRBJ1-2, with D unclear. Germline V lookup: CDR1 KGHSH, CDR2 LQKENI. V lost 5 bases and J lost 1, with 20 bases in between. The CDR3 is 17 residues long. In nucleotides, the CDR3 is TGTGCCAGCTCAGAAACCTCACAGACACCGAATAACTATGGCTACACCTTC. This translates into CASSETSQTPNNYGYTF.

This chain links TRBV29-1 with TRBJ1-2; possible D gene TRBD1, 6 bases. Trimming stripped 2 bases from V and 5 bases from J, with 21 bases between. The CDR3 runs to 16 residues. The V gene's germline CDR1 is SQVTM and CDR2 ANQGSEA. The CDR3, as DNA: TGCAGCGTTGAAATGGGTTCGAGGGGGGCGCGGTATGGCTACACCTTC. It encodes CSVEMGSRGARYGYTF.

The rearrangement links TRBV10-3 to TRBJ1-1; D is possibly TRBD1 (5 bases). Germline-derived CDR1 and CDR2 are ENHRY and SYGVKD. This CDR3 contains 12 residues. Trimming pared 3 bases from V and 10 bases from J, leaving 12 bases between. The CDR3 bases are TGTGCCATCAGTGATGTTGTGGGGGGAGCTTTCTTT. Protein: CAISDVVGGAFF.

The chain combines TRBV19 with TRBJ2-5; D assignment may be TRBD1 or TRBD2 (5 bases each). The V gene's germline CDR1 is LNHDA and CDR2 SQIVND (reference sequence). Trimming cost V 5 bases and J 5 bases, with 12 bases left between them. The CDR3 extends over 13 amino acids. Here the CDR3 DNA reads TGTGCCAGTAGTGGCAGGGAGCGGGAGACCCAGTACTTC. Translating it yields CASSGRERETQYF.

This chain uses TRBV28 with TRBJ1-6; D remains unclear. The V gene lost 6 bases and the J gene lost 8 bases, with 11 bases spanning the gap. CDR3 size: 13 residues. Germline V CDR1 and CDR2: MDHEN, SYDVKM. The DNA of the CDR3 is TGTGCCAGCAGAGGGTATTCATATTCACCCCTCCACTTT. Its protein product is CASRGYSYSPLHF.

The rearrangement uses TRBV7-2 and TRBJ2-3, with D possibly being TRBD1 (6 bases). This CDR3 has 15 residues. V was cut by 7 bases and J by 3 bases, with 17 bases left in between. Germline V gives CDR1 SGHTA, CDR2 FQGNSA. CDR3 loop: CASNQGGLGTDTQYF. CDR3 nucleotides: TGTGCCAGCAACCAAGGGGGTTTAGGGACAGATACGCAGTATTTT.